This T cell receptor beta chain was sequenced during a study of cytomegalovirus exposure and HLA in healthy donors. Trimming took off 5 bases at V and 3 bases at J, with 13 bases between the two ends. From germline, CDR1 is GTSNPN and CDR2 SVGIG (reference sequence). There are 13 residues in the CDR3. The PCR employed 60 Vbeta primers together with 13 Jbeta primers. Clones were sequenced by immunoSEQ multiplex PCR, and TCRdb holds only the in-frame ones, with some missing. The sample includes around 61,000 clones, just under 85% seen only once; the top ten take approximately 1.5%. This clone appeared once.

Material: PBMCs. The genes are TRBV30 and TRBJ1-1, with D possibly TRBD1 on 5 matching bases. The sequence derives from a man in his forties in good health and CMV-seronegative. CDR3 amino acids: CAWGDSPDTEAFF. The CDR3 DNA is TGTGCCTGGGGTGACAGTCCGGACACTGAAGCTTTCTTT.